The 14 T cell receptor beta chains reported below all come from one sample, sequenced in a study of breast tumors, draining lymph nodes, adjacent tissues. The lymph nodes were axillary draining lymph nodes from breast cancer patients. TCRdb redid the calling of the multiplex PCR reads with MiXCR, one entry per CDR3 protein. The sample contains roughly 130,000 distinct CDR3 sequences, around a third of which appear only once. Sequencing input: axillary lymph node tissue. The origin of the receptors is a female donor with breast cancer. Some clones in this sample may be carry-over from other donors' samples.

This clonotype was detected many times. This chain joins TRBV12-3 or TRBV12-4 and TRBJ2-4; no firm D call. This CDR3 has 11 residues. The V end lost 1 base, the J end lost 7 bases, and 2 bases lay between the germline ends. CDR3 in amino acids: CASSLGNIQYF. Written as DNA, the CDR3 is TGTGCCAGCAGTTTAGGGAACATTCAGTACTTC.

The genes are TRBV7-8 and TRBJ1-1; D gene uncertain. CDR3 length equals 13 residues. V was pared by 3 bases and J by 2 bases, with 7 bases between. Germline CDR1 SGHVS, CDR2 FQNEAQ. Here the CDR3 reads CASSFQENTEAFF. Written as DNA, the CDR3 is TGTGCCAGCAGCTTTCAGGAAAACACTGAAGCTTTCTTT.

CDR3 nucleotides: TGTGCCAGCAGTTTATGGGACCTGCGGGGGGGCCCAGATACGCAGTATTTT. Amino acids: CASSLWDLRGGPDTQYF. This chain joins TRBV28 and TRBJ2-3; 9 nucleotides line up with TRBD2. The CDR3 has 17 amino acids. Germline assignment: CDR1 MDHEN and CDR2 SYDVKM. V shed 0 bases, J shed 4 bases, and the junction held 8 bases outside the gene matches.

This clonotype appeared many times. The chain recombines TRBV12-3 or TRBV12-4 with TRBJ2-1; 10 bases are shared with TRBD2. CDR3 length: 13 residues. With 4 bases clipped from V and 9 bases from J, the junction kept 3 bases outside the gene matches. The CDR3 sequence is CASSSGLASEQFF. CDR3 in DNA: TGTGCCAGCAGTTCGGGACTAGCGAGTGAGCAGTTCTTC.

The V and J genes are TRBV29-1 and TRBJ2-7; 9 bases line up with TRBD1. J was trimmed by 3 bases and V by 4 bases; bases with no gene match: 4. This CDR3 region has 13 residues. Germline values: CDR1 SQVTM, CDR2 ANQGSEA. Written as DNA, the CDR3 is TGCAGCGTTGTGGGGACAGGGATCTACGAGCAGTACTTC. Protein product: CSVVGTGIYEQYF.

This clonotype was observed at least ten times. The J gene is TRBJ2-7, the V gene TRBV2, with TRBD1 matching over 7 bases. This CDR3 spans 15 amino acids. After removal of 8 bases from V and 0 bases from J, the junction contained 10 bases not matched to a gene. The V gene's germline CDR1 is SNHLY and CDR2 FYNNEI. DNA of the CDR3: TGTGCCAGCGCCCTAAGAGGGGGCCTCTCCTACGAGCAGTACGTC. As protein: CASALRGGLSYEQYV.

This clonotype was counted many times. A much larger clone differs from this one at a single base, so this may be a read error. This sequence joins TRBV6-4 and TRBJ2-6; no firm D call. V lost 5 bases, J lost 1 base, and 6 bases lay in between. The CDR3 consists of 14 residues. From germline, CDR1 is MRHNA and CDR2 SNTAGT. The DNA for the CDR3 is TGTGCCAGCAGTCAGTGGTCTGGGGCCAACGTCCTGACTTTC. As protein: CASSQWSGANVLTF.

This clonotype has ten or more counts. This sequence joins TRBV11-2 and TRBJ2-3; 16 nucleotides agree with TRBD2. V was clipped by 2 bases and J by 0 bases; unmatched bases: 11. The CDR3 is 21 residues long. The germline CDR1 and CDR2 sequences are SGHAT and FQNNGV. The CDR3: CASSLKPAGTSGGGSTDTQYF. For the CDR3, the DNA is TGTGCCAGCAGCTTAAAACCGGCCGGGACTAGCGGGGGGGGAAGCACAGATACGCAGTATTTT.

V usage is TRBV7-2 and J usage is TRBJ2-7; a possible D gene is TRBD2 (6 bases). The germline CDR1 and CDR2 sequences are SGHTA and FQGNSA. The CDR3 extends over 14 amino acids. Trimming cost V 0 bases and J 7 bases, with 13 bases left between them. The DNA for the CDR3 is TGTGCCAGCAGCTTAGCGTCGGAGGGGTATGAGCAGTACGTC. It yields the protein CASSLASEGYEQYV.

This clonotype was recorded at least ten times. This chain uses TRBV9 with TRBJ2-5; tentative D call: TRBD1 (6 bases). Per the germline V gene, CDR1 is SGDLS and CDR2 is YYNGEE. V shed 0 bases and J shed 3 bases, with 9 bases lying between them. CDR3 length: 14 amino acids. The CDR3 loop reads CASSVGGQEETQYF. Here the CDR3 DNA reads TGTGCCAGCAGCGTAGGGGGACAAGAAGAGACCCAGTACTTC.

This clonotype was seen once. The conserved final phenylalanine or tryptophan is absent from the CDR3, which likely points to a read error. J is TRBJ2-2 and V is TRBV2; tentatively, D is TRBD1 or TRBD2 (8 bases each). Germline CDR1 is SNHLY and CDR2 is FYNNEI. This CDR3 is 17 amino acids long. The CDR3 DNA is TGTGCCAGCGGTGATATAGGGACAGGCGGGAGGACCGGGGAGCTGTTTTAT. It specifies CASGDIGTGGRTGELFY.

This clonotype has more than one count but fewer than ten. A read error may be the cause here, since a much bigger clone is one base away. The rearrangement joins TRBV20-1 to TRBJ1-2; no clear D gene. The CDR3 spans 15 residues. Trimming cost V 2 bases and J 4 bases, with 17 bases left between them. The germline gives CDR1 DFQATT, CDR2 SNEGSKA (reference sequence). In nucleotides, the CDR3 is TGCAGTGCTAGATCTGACACCAATGTCACCTATGGCTACACCTTC. Amino acids: CSARSDTNVTYGYTF.

The rearrangement uses TRBV6-5 and TRBJ1-3; D may be TRBD1 (6 bases). V was shortened by 9 bases and J by 0 bases, with 18 bases between the two germline ends. The CDR3 totals 16 residues. Per germline, CDR1 MNHEY and CDR2 SVGAGI. The CDR3 DNA sequence: TGTGCCAGTCGCGAGGGGGGTGAGTCCTCTGGAAACACCATATATTTT. This sequence encodes CASREGGESSGNTIYF.

This clonotype occurred many times. The chain has TRBV12-3 or TRBV12-4 and TRBJ2-3; D is ambiguous. CDR3 length: 16 residues. V was pared by 4 bases and J by 8 bases, with 22 bases between. CDR3 sequence (DNA): TGTGCCAGCAGTTCAACCCAGGCCGTCTGGAGAGGTACGCAGTATTTT. Encoded protein: CASSSTQAVWRGTQYF.